The 16 T cell receptor beta chains presented below share a single source sample, sequenced in a study of metastatic and nonmetastatic thyroid tumors. MiXCR was used by TCRdb to re-call the PCR reads. This repertoire shows 21,000 or so clones, about 30% found once; its top ten account for under 6.5%. Patients had received no treatment of any kind before thyroid surgery. The sample was tumor tissue. Every receptor here comes from a female donor with papillary thyroid cancer or a benign thyroid nodule (not recorded which). Some clones in this sample may be carry-over from other donors' samples.

The chain couples TRBV11-2 to TRBJ2-2, with TRBD1 matching 9 bases. This CDR3 region has 18 residues. The V and J ends lost 5 bases and 10 bases, in that order; junction bases with no gene match: 20. The germline gives CDR1 SGHAT, CDR2 FQNNGV. DNA of the CDR3: TGTGCCAGCAGCGGTAGGACAGGGACAGGGTTTGCGGCGGCGGAGCTGTTTTTT. It translates to CASSGRTGTGFAAAELFF.

The chain carries TRBV18 and TRBJ2-3; D could derive from TRBD1 or TRBD2 (5 bases each). V lost 6 bases and J lost 0, with 10 bases in between. The CDR3 loop spans 14 amino acids. Germline assignment: CDR1 KGHSH and CDR2 LQKENI. CDR3 coding DNA: TGTGCCAGCTCGGGGCGGGTCAGCACAGATACGCAGTATTTT. Translating it yields CASSGRVSTDTQYF.

The rearrangement uses TRBV11-3 and TRBJ1-5; TRBD1 might be the D (5 bases). Trimming stripped 5 bases from V and 1 base from J, with 12 bases between. The germline CDR1 and CDR2 sequences are SGHNT and YENEEA. The CDR3 totals 15 residues. The CDR3 protein is CASSVGVSSNQPQHF. CDR3 coding DNA: TGTGCCAGCAGCGTAGGGGTTAGCAGCAATCAGCCCCAGCATTTT. Based on the CDR3 plus reference TRBV11-3 and TRBJ1-5, the full variable domain is EAGVVQSPRYKIIEKKQPVAFWCNPISGHNTLYWYLQNLGQGPELLIRYENEEAVDDSQLPKDRFSAERLKGVDSTLKIQPAELGDSAVYLCASSVGVSSNQPQHFGDGTRLSIL.

The chain couples TRBV20-1 to TRBJ2-7; tentative D call: TRBD1 (5 bases). V shed 1 base and J shed 6 bases, with 10 bases lying between them. The CDR3 is made up of 12 amino acids. Germline V CDR1 and CDR2: DFQATT, SNEGSKA (reference sequence). The CDR3 loop reads CSARVKGIEQYF. The CDR3 bases are TGCAGTGCTAGAGTAAAGGGGATCGAGCAGTACTTC.

The CDR3 DNA is TGCAGTGCTAGAGATGGAACAGGGAGGTATGGCTACACCTTC. Translating gives CSARDGTGRYGYTF. This chain joins TRBV20-1 and TRBJ1-2; the D gene is possibly TRBD1 (6 bases). CDR3 length: 14 residues. Trimming pared 0 bases from V and 5 bases from J, leaving 13 bases between. CDR1 is DFQATT and CDR2 is SNEGSKA in the germline V gene (reference sequence).

This clone was counted at least ten times. The rearrangement uses TRBV11-3 and TRBJ2-2; no reliable D call. The CDR3 has 12 residues. Between the trimmed V and J ends, which lost 5 bases and 5 bases, there was a span of 6 bases. From germline, CDR1 is SGHNT and CDR2 YENEEA. The CDR3 DNA is TGTGCCAGCAGCCACGCAACCGGGGAGCTGTTTTTT. Amino acids: CASSHATGELFF.

As for this clone: A read error may account for a junction end that differs from germline. The chain joins TRBV4-1 to TRBJ2-3, with unresolved D. Germline V gives CDR1 MGHRA, CDR2 YSYEKL. This CDR3 has 15 residues. CDR3 loop: CASSQDMGPADTRYF. CDR3 in DNA: TGCGCCAGCAGCCAAGACATGGGCCCCGCAGATACGCGGTATTTT.

This clone was observed a few times. The chain recombines TRBV6-1 with TRBJ1-6; 7 nucleotides agree with TRBD1. Trimming at V came to 7 bases and at J to 3 bases, leaving 3 bases not matched to a gene. Germline-derived CDR1 and CDR2 are MNHNS and SASEGT. The CDR3 length is 14 residues. As DNA, the CDR3 is TGTGCCAGCATTGACAGGGTCTATAATTCACCCCTCCACTTT. This encodes CASIDRVYNSPLHF.

This clone was seen more than once but under ten times. The chain combines TRBV12-3 or TRBV12-4 with TRBJ1-2; the D gene is possibly TRBD1 (5 bases). This CDR3 comprises 13 residues. V was pared by 2 bases and J by 4 bases, with 8 bases between. The CDR3 coding sequence is TGTGCCAGCAGTTTACAGGGTTCCTATGGCTACACCTTC. This codes for CASSLQGSYGYTF.

This CDR3 is CASSYGGRTDTQYF. CDR3 in DNA: TGTGCCAGCAGCTACGGGGGTAGAACAGATACGCAGTATTTT. This chain links TRBV7-9 with TRBJ2-3, with a tentative D call TRBD2 (6 bases). Looked up from germline, CDR1 is SEHNR and CDR2 is FQNEAQ (reference sequence). The CDR3 loop spans 14 amino acids. V was pared by 4 bases and J by 3 bases, with 11 bases between.

The rearrangement joins TRBV5-1 to TRBJ2-7, with a possible D match to TRBD1 (6 bases). The germline V and J ends were trimmed by 0 bases and 4 bases, with 20 bases remaining between them. The CDR3 consists of 17 residues. Germline CDR1 and CDR2: SGHRS and YFSETQ. CDR3 nucleotide sequence: TGCGCCAGCAGCTTGGGATGGCAGGGGCGAATAAGATACGAGCAGTACTTC. Encoded protein: CASSLGWQGRIRYEQYF. Based on the CDR3 plus reference TRBV5-1 and TRBJ2-7, the full variable domain is KAGVTQTPRYLIKTRGQQVTLSCSPISGHRSVSWYQQTPGQGLQFLFEYFSETQRNKGNFPGRFSGRQFSNSRSEMNVSTLELGDSALYLCASSLGWQGRIRYEQYFGPGTRLTVT.

The CDR3 loop reads CAWQGDYNTEAFF. DNA for the CDR3: TGTGCCTGGCAGGGGGACTATAACACTGAAGCTTTCTTT. The chain combines TRBV30 with TRBJ1-1; 7 nucleotides line up with TRBD1. The V and J ends lost 5 bases and 2 bases, in that order; junction bases with no gene match: 5. The CDR3 has 13 residues. Germline V CDR1 and CDR2: GTSNPN, SVGIG (reference sequence).

This clone was recorded many times. The V and J genes are TRBV4-1 and TRBJ2-1; 8 positions match TRBD1. V lost 2 bases to trimming and J lost 10 bases; unmatched junction nucleotides: 13. The CDR3 runs 16 residues. Germline-derived CDR1 and CDR2 are MGHRA and YSYEKL. The CDR3 coding sequence is TGCGCCAGCAGCCAAATTCCTACCGGGACAGGCTACGAGCAGTTCTTC. The encoded protein is CASSQIPTGTGYEQFF.

This clone is labeled large. This chain connects TRBV6-1 to TRBJ1-1, with unresolved D. Germline V gene sequence: CDR1 MNHNS, CDR2 SASEGT. Trimming took off 10 bases at V and 0 bases at J, with 15 bases between the two ends. This CDR3 has 14 amino acids. The chain's CDR3 is CATLRERMNTEAFF. The CDR3 DNA sequence: TGTGCCACCCTACGGGAGCGAATGAACACTGAAGCTTTCTTT.

The rearrangement joins TRBV2 to TRBJ2-7; D unresolved. The CDR3 is 12 amino acids. CDR1 SNHLY and CDR2 FYNNEI come from the germline V gene. V was trimmed by 9 bases and J by 6 bases, leaving 15 bases between them. CDR3 sequence (DNA): TGTGCCAGAGACGGTGAGTCGTTCGAGCAGTACTTC. Protein: CARDGESFEQYF.

This clone has more than one count but fewer than ten. This chain joins TRBV20-1 and TRBJ2-7; D not resolved. Deletions cut 1 base from V and 7 bases from J, with 17 bases between. The germline gives CDR1 DFQATT, CDR2 SNEGSKA (reference sequence). The CDR3 contains 14 residues. In DNA form, the CDR3 reads TGCAGTGCTAGAGGGGCTGGGCTTTTGTGGGAGCAGTACTTC. This sequence encodes CSARGAGLLWEQYF.